This TCR beta chain comes out of a study of control samples from healthy donors and cancer patients. Profiled with immunoSEQ multiplex PCR; TCRdb holds only in-frame clones, not every one. The sample has over 50,000 clones; 80% are singletons. The sequence came from a man aged 65-85 years in good health. Source material: blood.

Written as DNA, the CDR3 is TGTGCCAGCAGTTTATGGGGGCCGGTGGGGCGCGAGTATGGCTACACCTTC. Translated: CASSLWGPVGREYGYTF. This chain joins TRBV28 and TRBJ1-2, with D possibly TRBD1 on 5 matching bases. CDR3 length equals 17 residues. V was clipped by 0 bases and J by 5 bases, with 19 bases between them. The germline CDR1 and CDR2 sequences are MDHEN and SYDVKM.